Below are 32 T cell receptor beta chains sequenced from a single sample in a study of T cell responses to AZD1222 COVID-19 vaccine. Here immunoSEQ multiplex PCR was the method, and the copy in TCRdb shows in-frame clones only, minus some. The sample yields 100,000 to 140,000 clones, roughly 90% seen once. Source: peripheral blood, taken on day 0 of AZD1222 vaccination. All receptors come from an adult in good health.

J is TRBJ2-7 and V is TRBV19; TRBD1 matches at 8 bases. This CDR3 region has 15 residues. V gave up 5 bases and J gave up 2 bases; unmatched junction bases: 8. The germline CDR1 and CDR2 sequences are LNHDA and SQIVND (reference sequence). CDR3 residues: CASSAPGTGPYEQYF. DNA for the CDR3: TGTGCCAGTAGTGCCCCCGGGACAGGTCCCTACGAGCAGTACTTC.

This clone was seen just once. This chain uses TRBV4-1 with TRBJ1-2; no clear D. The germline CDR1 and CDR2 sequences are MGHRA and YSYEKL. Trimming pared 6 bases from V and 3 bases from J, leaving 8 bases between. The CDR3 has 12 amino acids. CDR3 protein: CASSYGDYGYTF. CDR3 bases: TGCGCCAGCAGTTACGGAGACTATGGCTACACCTTC.

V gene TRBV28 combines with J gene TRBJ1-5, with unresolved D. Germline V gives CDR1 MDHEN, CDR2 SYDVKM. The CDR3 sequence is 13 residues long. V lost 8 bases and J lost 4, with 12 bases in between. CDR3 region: CASLTSGNQPQHF. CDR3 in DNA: TGTGCCAGCCTCACATCAGGAAATCAGCCCCAGCATTTT.

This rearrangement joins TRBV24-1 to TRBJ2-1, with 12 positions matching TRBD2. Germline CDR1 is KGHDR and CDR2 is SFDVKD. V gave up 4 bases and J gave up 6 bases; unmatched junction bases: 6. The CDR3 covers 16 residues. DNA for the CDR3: TGTGCCACCAGTGACTCTAGCGGGAGGGCCGGCAATGAGCAGTTCTTC. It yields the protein CATSDSSGRAGNEQFF.

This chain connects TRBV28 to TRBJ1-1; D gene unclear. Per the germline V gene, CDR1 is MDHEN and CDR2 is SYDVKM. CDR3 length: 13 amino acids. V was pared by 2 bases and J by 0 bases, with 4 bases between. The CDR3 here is CASSLKLNTEAFF. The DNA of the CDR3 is TGTGCCAGCAGTTTAAAGCTGAACACTGAAGCTTTCTTT.

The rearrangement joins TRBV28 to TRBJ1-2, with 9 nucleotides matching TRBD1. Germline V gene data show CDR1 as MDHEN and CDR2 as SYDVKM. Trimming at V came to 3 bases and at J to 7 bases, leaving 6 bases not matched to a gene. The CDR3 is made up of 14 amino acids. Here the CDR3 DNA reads TGTGCCAGCAGTTTCCCACAGGGGGCTGGTGGCTACACCTTC. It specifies CASSFPQGAGGYTF.

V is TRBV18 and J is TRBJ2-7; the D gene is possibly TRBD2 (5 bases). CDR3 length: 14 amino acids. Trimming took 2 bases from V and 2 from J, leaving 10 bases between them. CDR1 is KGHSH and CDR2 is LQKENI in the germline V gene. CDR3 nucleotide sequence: TGTGCCAGCTCACCAAAGGGAGCGCCCTACGAGCAGTACTTC. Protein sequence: CASSPKGAPYEQYF.

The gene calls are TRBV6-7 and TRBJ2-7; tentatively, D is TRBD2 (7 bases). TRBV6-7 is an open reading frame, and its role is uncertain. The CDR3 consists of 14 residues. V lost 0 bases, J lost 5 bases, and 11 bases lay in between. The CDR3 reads CASSYSGGQDEQYF. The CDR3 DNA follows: TGTGCCAGCAGTTACTCGGGGGGGCAAGACGAGCAGTACTTC.

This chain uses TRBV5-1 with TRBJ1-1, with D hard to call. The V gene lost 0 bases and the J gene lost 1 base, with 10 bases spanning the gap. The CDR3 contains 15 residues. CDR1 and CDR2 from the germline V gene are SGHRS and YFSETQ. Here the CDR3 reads CASSLEVPGNTEAFF. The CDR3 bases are TGCGCCAGCAGCTTGGAGGTGCCGGGGAACACTGAAGCTTTCTTT.

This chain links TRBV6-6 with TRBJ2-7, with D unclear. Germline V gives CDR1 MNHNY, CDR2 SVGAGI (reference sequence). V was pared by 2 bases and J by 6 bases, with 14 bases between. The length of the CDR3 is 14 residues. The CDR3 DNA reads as TGTGCCAGCAGTTACGGATCGGCCTCGGGCGAGCAGTACTTC. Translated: CASSYGSASGEQYF.

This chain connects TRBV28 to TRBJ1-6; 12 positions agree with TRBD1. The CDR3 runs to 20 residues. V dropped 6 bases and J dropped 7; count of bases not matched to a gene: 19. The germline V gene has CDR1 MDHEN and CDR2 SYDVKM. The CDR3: CASSDTLPGQGARRNSPLHF. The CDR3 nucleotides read TGTGCCAGCAGCGACACCTTACCGGGACAGGGGGCGAGAAGGAATTCACCCCTCCACTTT.

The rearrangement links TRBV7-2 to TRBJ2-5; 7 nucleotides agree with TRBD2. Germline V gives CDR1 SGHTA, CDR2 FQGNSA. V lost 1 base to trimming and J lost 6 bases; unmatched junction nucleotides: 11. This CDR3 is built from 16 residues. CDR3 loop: CASSLGAGRLAKTQYF. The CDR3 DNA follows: TGTGCCAGCAGCTTAGGGGCCGGGAGGCTAGCGAAGACCCAGTACTTC.

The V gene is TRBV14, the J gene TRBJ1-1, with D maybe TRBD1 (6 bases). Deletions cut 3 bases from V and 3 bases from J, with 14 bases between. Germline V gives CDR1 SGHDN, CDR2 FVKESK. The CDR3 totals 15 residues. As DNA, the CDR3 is TGTGCCAGCAGCCAGATGGGGGCAGGGGACACTGAAGCTTTCTTT. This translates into CASSQMGAGDTEAFF.

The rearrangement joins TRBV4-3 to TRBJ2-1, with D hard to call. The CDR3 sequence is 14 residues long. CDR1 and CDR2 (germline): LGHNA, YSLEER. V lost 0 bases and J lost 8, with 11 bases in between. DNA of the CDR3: TGCGCCAGCAGCCAAGAGATTAGATCCCATGAGCAGTTCTTC. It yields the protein CASSQEIRSHEQFF.

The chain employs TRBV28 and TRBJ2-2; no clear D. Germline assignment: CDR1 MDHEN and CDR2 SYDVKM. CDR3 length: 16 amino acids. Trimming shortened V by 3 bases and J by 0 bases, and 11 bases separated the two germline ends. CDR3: CASSLVQYANTGELFF. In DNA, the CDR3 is TGTGCCAGCAGTTTGGTACAGTACGCGAACACCGGGGAGCTGTTTTTT.

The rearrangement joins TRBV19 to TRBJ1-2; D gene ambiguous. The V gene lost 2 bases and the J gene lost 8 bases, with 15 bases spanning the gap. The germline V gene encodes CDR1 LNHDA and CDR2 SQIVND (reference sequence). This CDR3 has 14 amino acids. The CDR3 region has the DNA TGTGCCAGTAGTATAACCGGCCCCACGCGAGGCTACACCTTC. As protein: CASSITGPTRGYTF.

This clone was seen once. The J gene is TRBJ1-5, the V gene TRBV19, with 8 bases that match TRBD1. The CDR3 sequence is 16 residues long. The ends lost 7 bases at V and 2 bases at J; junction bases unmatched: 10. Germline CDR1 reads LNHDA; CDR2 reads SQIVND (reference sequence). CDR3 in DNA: TGTGCCAGTACCACTGGGCAGGGGGCGGGCAATCAGCCCCAGCATTTT. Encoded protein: CASTTGQGAGNQPQHF.

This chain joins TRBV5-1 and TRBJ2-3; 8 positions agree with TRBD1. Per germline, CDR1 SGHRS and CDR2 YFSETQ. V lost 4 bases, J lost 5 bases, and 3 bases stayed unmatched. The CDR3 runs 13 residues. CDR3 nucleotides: TGCGCCAGCAGCCCCGACAGGGGAGATACGCAGTATTTT. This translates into CASSPDRGDTQYF.

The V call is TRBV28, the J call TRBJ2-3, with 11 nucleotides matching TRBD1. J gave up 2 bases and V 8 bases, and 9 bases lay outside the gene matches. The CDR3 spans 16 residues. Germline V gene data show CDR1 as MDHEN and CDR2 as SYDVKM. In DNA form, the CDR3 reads TGTGCCAGCGTACGGACAGGGGGCGCCCCCACAGATACGCAGTATTTT. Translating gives CASVRTGGAPTDTQYF.

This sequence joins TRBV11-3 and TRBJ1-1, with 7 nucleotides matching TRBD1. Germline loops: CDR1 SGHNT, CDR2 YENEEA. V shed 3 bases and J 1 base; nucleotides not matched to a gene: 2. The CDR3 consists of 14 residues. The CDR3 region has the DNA TGTGCCAGCAGCTTGCAGGGGGAGAACACTGAAGCTTTCTTT. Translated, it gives CASSLQGENTEAFF.

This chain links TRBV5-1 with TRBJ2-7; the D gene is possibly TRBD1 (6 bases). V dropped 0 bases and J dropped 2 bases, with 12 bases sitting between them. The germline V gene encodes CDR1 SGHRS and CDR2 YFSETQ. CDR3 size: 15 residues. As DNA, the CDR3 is TGCGCCAGCAGCTTGGAACAGGGTAGCACCTACGAGCAGTACTTC. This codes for CASSLEQGSTYEQYF.

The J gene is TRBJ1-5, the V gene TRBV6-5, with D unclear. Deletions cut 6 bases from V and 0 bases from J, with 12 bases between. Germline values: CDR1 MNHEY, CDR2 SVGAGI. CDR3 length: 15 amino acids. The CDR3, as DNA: TGTGCCAGCAGAGAGACGGCGAATAGCAATCAGCCCCAGCATTTT. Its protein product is CASRETANSNQPQHF.

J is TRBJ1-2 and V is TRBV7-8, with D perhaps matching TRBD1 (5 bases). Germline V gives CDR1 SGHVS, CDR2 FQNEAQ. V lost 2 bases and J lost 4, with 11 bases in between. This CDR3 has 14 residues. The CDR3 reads CASSLWGSGYGYTF. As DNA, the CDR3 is TGTGCCAGCAGCTTATGGGGGAGCGGCTATGGCTACACCTTC.

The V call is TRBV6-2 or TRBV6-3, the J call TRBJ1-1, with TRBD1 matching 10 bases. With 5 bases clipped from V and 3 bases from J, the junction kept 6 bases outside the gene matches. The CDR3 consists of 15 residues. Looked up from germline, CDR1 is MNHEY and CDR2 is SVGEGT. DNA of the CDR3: TGTGCCAGCAGTGCACCGGGACAGGGGCACACTGAAGCTTTCTTT. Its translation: CASSAPGQGHTEAFF.

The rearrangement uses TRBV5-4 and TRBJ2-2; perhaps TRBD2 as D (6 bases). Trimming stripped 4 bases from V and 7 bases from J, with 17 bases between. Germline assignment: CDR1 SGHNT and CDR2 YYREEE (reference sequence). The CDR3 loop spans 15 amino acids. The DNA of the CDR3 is TGTGCCAGCAGCCCCAACCCAACTAGCATCGGGGAGCTGTTTTTT. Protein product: CASSPNPTSIGELFF.

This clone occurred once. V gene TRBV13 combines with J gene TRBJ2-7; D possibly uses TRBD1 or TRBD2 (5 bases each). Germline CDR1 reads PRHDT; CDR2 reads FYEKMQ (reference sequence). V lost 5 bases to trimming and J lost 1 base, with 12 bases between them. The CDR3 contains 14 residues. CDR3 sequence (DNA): TGTGCCAGCAGCCCCGGGACGGGATCCTACGAGCAGTACTTC. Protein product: CASSPGTGSYEQYF.

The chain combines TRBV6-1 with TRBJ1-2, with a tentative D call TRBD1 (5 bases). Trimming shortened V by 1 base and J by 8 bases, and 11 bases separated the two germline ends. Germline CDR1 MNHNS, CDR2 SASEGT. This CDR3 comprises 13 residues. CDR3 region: CASSEVGGEGYTF. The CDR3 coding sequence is TGTGCCAGCAGTGAAGTGGGAGGGGAAGGCTACACCTTC.

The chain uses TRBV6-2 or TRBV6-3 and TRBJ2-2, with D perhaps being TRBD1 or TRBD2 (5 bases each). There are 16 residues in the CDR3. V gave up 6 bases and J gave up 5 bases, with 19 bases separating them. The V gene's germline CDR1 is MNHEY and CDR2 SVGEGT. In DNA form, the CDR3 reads TGTGCCAGCAGCCCCAGCGGCACGGGGCGGACCGGGGAGCTGTTTTTT. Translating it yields CASSPSGTGRTGELFF.

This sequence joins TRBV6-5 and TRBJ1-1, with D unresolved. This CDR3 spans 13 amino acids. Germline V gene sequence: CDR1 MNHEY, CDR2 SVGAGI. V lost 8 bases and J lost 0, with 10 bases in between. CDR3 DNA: TGTGCCAGCGCCCCGCTAATGAACACTGAAGCTTTCTTT. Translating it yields CASAPLMNTEAFF.

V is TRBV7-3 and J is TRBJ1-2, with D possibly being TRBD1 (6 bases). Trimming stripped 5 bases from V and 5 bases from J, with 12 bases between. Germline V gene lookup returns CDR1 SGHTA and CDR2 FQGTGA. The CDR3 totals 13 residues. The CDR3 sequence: CASSAGQGYGYTF. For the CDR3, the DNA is TGTGCCAGCAGCGCGGGACAAGGTTATGGCTACACCTTC.

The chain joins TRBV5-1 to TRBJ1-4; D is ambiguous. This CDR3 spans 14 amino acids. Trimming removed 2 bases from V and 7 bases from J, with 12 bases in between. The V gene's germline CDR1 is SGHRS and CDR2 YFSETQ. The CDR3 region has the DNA TGCGCCAGCAGCTTAGGAGGGTCCGGTGAAAAACTGTTTTTT. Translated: CASSLGGSGEKLFF.

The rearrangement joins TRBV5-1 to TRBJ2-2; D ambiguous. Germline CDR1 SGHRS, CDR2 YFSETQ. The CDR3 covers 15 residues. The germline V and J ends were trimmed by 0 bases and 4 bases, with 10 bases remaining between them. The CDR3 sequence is CASSLVYMGTGELFF. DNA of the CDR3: TGCGCCAGCAGCTTGGTTTATATGGGCACCGGGGAGCTGTTTTTT. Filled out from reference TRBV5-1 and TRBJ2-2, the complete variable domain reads KAGVTQTPRYLIKTRGQQVTLSCSPISGHRSVSWYQQTPGQGLQFLFEYFSETQRNKGNFPGRFSGRQFSNSRSEMNVSTLELGDSALYLCASSLVYMGTGELFFGEGSRLTVL.